A selection of T cell receptor beta chains follows, all from one sample in a study of cytomegalovirus exposure and HLA in healthy donors. Profiled with immunoSEQ multiplex PCR; TCRdb holds only in-frame clones, not every one. The table has roughly 120,000 clones, around 78% seen once. Sequenced input: PBMCs. Receptor source: a man aged 35 to 55 in good health and CMV-seronegative. Each CDR3 is given with its conserved first and last residue. D genes are given only for firm matches. A clone size is listed for some rows: how often the clone was seen (once, few, many), or a class if it is expanded.

TRBV7-7	.	.	TRBJ2-7	TGTGCCAGCAGCTCCGGAGGGGACAGTAAGCAGTACTTC	CASSSGGDSKQYF
TRBV4-1	once	TRBD2	TRBJ2-7	TGCGCCAGCAGCTTCGGGACTAGAGGGTACGAGCAGTACTTC	CASSFGTRGYEQYF
TRBV27	.	TRBD1	TRBJ1-2	TGTGCCAGCAGTTTAGGACAGGGCGCCTACACCTTC	CASSLGQGAYTF
TRBV5-4	.	.	TRBJ1-4	TGTGCCAGCAGCTTGAATCGTCAGGGGATGGCTGAAAAACTGTTTTTT	CASSLNRQGMAEKLFF
TRBV7-9	.	TRBD1	TRBJ1-5	TGTGCCAGCGGACAGGGTATTCAGCCCCAGCATTTT	CASGQGIQPQHF
TRBV6-6	.	TRBD1	TRBJ1-1	TGTGCCAGCAGTCGAACAGGGGGCGAATACACTGAAGCTTTCTTT	CASSRTGGEYTEAFF
TRBV4-3	once	.	TRBJ2-1	TGCGCCAGCAGCCAAGGCTCCAGATCCCCTGAGCAGTTCTTC	CASSQGSRSPEQFF
TRBV5-6	.	.	TRBJ2-1	TGTGCCAGCAGCTTTTTTCTAGTCGGTGAGCAGTTCTTC	CASSFFLVGEQFF
TRBV6-1	.	TRBD2	TRBJ2-3	TGTGCCAGCAGTGAAGGGTGGGGGGGAACAGATACGCAGTATTTT	CASSEGWGGTDTQYF
TRBV5-5	.	TRBD1	TRBJ2-5	TGTGCCAGCAGCGGAAGACAGGGTTGGGGCCAAGAGACCCAGTACTTC	CASSGRQGWGQETQYF
TRBV7-2	.	.	TRBJ2-7	TGTGCCAGCAGCTCTCAGGGGCCAAGGAGCGAGCAGTACTTC	CASSSQGPRSEQYF
TRBV25-1	few	.	TRBJ1-1	TGTGCCAGCAGCCCTCACACTGAAGCTTTCTTT	CASSPHTEAFF
TRBV7-2	.	.	TRBJ1-3	TGTGCCAGCAGCTTTACAGGGAGCTCTGGAAACACCATATATTTT	CASSFTGSSGNTIYF
TRBV7-8	.	.	TRBJ2-7	TGTGCCAGCAGCTTTGGACTAACCTACGAGCAGTACTTC	CASSFGLTYEQYF
TRBV7-3	.	.	TRBJ2-6	TGTGCCAGCAGCTTAGAAGCGGGGGCCAACGTCCTGACTTTC	CASSLEAGANVLTF
TRBV15	.	.	TRBJ2-1	TGTGCCACCAGCAGAGAATCCCAGGGGACCAATGAGCAGTTCTTC	CATSRESQGTNEQFF
TRBV28	.	TRBD1	TRBJ1-2	TGTGCCAGCAGTCCCACCGGACAGGGGGAAGGCTACACCTTC	CASSPTGQGEGYTF